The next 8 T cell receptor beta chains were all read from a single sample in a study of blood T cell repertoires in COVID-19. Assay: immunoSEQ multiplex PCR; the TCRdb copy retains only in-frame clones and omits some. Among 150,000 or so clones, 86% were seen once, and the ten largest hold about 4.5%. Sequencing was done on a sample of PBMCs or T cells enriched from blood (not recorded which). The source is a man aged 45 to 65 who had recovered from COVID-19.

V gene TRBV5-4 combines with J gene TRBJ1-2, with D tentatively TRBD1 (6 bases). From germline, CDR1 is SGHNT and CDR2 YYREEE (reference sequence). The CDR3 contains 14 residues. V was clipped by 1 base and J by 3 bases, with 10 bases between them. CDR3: CASSLPTGYYGYTF. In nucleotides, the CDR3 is TGTGCCAGCAGCTTGCCTACAGGGTACTATGGCTACACCTTC. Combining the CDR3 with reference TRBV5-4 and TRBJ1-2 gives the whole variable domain ETGVTQSPTHLIKTRGQQVTLRCSSQSGHNTVSWYQQALGQGPQFIFQYYREEENGRGNFPPRFSGLQFPNYSSELNVNALELDDSALYLCASSLPTGYYGYTFGSGTRLTVV.

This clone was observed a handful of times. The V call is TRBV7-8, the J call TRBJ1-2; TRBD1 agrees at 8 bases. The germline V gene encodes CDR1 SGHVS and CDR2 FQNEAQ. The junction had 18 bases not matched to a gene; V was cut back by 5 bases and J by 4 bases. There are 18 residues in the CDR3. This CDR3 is CASSPRPGQDITLYGYTF. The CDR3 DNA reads TGTGCCAGCAGCCCTCGCCCGGGACAGGACATTACTCTCTATGGCTACACCTTC.

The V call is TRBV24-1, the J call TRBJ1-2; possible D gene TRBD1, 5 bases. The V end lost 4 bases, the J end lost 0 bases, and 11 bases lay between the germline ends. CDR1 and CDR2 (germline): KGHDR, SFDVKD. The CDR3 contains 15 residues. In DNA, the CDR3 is TGTGCCACCAGTGACGCGGGACGATCTAACTATGGCTACACCTTC. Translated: CATSDAGRSNYGYTF.

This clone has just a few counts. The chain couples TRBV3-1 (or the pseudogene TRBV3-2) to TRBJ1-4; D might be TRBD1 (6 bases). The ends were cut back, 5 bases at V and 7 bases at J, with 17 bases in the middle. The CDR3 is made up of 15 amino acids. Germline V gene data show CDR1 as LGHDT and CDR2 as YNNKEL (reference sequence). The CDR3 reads CASSSPYGTSEKLFF. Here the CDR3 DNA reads TGTGCCAGCAGCTCCCCCTACGGGACAAGTGAAAAACTGTTTTTT.

CDR3 sequence reads: CASSPTRDRAEQYV. In DNA form, the CDR3 reads TGTGCCAGCAGTCCCACCCGGGACAGGGCCGAGCAGTACGTC. The chain combines TRBV28 with TRBJ2-7; 9 bases fit TRBD1. Germline V gene lookup returns CDR1 MDHEN and CDR2 SYDVKM. Losses at the gene ends were 5 bases for V and 6 bases for J; bases not matched to a gene: 8. The CDR3 is 14 amino acids.

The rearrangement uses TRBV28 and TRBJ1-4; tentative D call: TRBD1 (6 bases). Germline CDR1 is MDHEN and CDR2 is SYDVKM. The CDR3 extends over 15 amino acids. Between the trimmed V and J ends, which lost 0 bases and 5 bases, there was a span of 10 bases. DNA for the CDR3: TGTGCCAGCAGTTTATGGGTCCAGGGGAATGAAAAACTGTTTTTT. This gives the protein CASSLWVQGNEKLFF.

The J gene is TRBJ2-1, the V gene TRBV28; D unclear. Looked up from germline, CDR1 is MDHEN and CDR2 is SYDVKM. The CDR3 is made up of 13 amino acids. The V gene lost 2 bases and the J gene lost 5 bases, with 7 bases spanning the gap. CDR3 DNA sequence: TGTGCCAGCAGTTTAAGACAAAACAATGAGCAGTTCTTC. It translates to CASSLRQNNEQFF.

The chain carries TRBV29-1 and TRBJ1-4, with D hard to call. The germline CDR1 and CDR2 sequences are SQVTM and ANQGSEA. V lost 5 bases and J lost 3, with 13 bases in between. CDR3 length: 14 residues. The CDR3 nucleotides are TGCAGCGTTACCCTCCCAAGAGCTAATGAAAAACTGTTTTTT. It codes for CSVTLPRANEKLFF.